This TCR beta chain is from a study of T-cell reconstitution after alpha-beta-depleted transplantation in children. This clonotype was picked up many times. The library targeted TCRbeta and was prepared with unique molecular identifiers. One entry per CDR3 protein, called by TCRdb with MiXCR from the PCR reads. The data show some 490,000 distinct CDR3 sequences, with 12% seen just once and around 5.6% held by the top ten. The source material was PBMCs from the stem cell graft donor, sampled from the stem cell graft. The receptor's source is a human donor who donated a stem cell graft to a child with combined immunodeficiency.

The CDR3 DNA reads as TGTGCCAGCAGCCACAATACATACAGGGGACTGAACACTGAAGCTTTCTTT. Translated: CASSHNTYRGLNTEAFF. This chain connects TRBV12-3 or TRBV12-4 to TRBJ1-1; 7 bases match TRBD1. CDR3 length: 17 amino acids. V shed 6 bases and J 0 bases; nucleotides not matched to a gene: 13.